This is a list of T cell receptor beta chains from one sample in a study of blood T cell repertoires in COVID-19. Sequenced by immunoSEQ multiplex PCR; TCRdb stores in-frame clones only, minus some. The data contain approximately 190,000 clones, 80% of them singletons. Sequenced material: peripheral blood. These receptor sequences come from a man between 60 and 70 years old with acute or convalescent COVID-19. Both conserved end residues are part of each CDR3. Fields, in order: D gene, V gene, J gene, CDR3 DNA, CDR3 protein. The D gene is left open where the match is weak.

.	TRBV29-1	TRBJ1-3	TGCAGCGTTGTAGGATCCAGGGGTGACACCATATATTTT	CSVVGSRGDTIYF
TRBD1	TRBV19	TRBJ1-1	TGTGCCAGCAGGGCCTCAATCTACACAGGGGTGGGGACTGAAGCTTTCTTT	CASRASIYTGVGTEAFF
TRBD1	TRBV6-5	TRBJ2-7	TGTGCCAGCAGCCCGGACAGGGGGAGCTCCTACGAGCAGTACTTC	CASSPDRGSSYEQYF
TRBD1	TRBV19	TRBJ1-6	TGTGCCAGTAGTATAGGGCCCCATCGACAGGGGTATAATTCACCCCTCCACTTT	CASSIGPHRQGYNSPLHF
TRBD1	TRBV5-3	TRBJ2-6	TGTGCCAGAAGCTTGGCCACCGGGACAGGGGAGACCGGGGCCAACGTCCTGACTTTC	CARSLATGTGETGANVLTF
.	TRBV3-1/TRBV3-2	TRBJ2-2	TGTGCCAGCAGCCAAGTGATAGGACTTCAATCGAACACCGGGGAGCTGTTTTTT	CASSQVIGLQSNTGELFF
.	TRBV9	TRBJ2-2	TGTGCCAGCAGCGTAGATCACGGCACCGGGGAGCTGTTTTTT	CASSVDHGTGELFF
TRBD2	TRBV5-1	TRBJ2-1	TGCGCCCGCAGCGGCGGGGGGGCGGATTCCTACAATGAGCAGTTCTTC	CARSGGGADSYNEQFF
TRBD2	TRBV4-2	TRBJ2-7	TGTGCCAGCAGCCAAGATTATCTCGGACTAGCGGCCTCCTACGAGCAGTACTTC	CASSQDYLGLAASYEQYF
.	TRBV5-6	TRBJ1-2	TGTGCCAGCAGCAGGGGGACAATCGGCTCAGGCTACACCTTC	CASSRGTIGSGYTF
TRBD1	TRBV5-1	TRBJ2-2	TGCGCCAGCAGCACCGGGACCCCAGGGGGCGGGGAGCTGTTTTTT	CASSTGTPGGGELFF
TRBD1	TRBV6-2/TRBV6-3	TRBJ1-5	TGTGCCAGCAGTTACATGGGCAGGGGGCTTCTCGCAGGCAATCAGCCCCAGCATTTT	CASSYMGRGLLAGNQPQHF
.	TRBV7-8	TRBJ1-5	TGTGCCAGCTCCCGATTAGGGCTCCGGGACACCGACAATCAGCCCCAGCATTTT	CASSRLGLRDTDNQPQHF
.	TRBV5-1	TRBJ2-1	TGCGCCAGCAGCACACAGGGAGGGAATGAGCAGTTCTTC	CASSTQGGNEQFF
TRBD1	TRBV25-1	TRBJ1-4	TGTGCCAGCAGCCTAGGGGACAGGGTTAATGAAAAACTGTTTTTT	CASSLGDRVNEKLFF
.	TRBV5-8	TRBJ2-3	TGTGCCAGCAGGTCGAGGGGGGGCCTCATTTGGTCAGATACGCAGTATTTT	CASRSRGGLIWSDTQYF
.	TRBV5-1	TRBJ2-1	TGCGCCAGCAGCTTAAACTACAACTACAATGAGCAGTTCTTC	CASSLNYNYNEQFF